The T cell receptor (beta chain) described here comes from a study of long-term antiretroviral therapy in people with HIV. Comments on this clone: Antigen specificity is unknown.

The assay used was immunoSEQ (version v3.0), run at survey level. Roughly 40,000-55,000 T-cell genomes per sample were the sequencing target. The method was immunoSEQ multiplex PCR; TCRdb's version includes in-frame clones alone and lacks a portion of them. The repertoire consists of approximately 35,000 clones, with over 90% occurring once and the leading ten covering roughly 3.6%. Whole-study findings and limits: Drawn between about 2003 and 2017, the blood was possibly obtained under older ART regimens. HIV repertoires covered narrower CDR3 length ranges than controls did.

Trimming left V 3 bases short and J 6 bases short, with 9 bases between. The CDR3 consists of 13 residues. Germline V gene data show CDR1 as SGHNT and CDR2 as YENEEA. This TCR was recovered from a woman aged 45-65 years with HIV. The sample consisted of unsorted PBMCs, taken 4.1 years after starting antiretroviral therapy. This chain uses TRBV11-3 with TRBJ2-1; D is perhaps TRBD1 or TRBD2 (6 bases each). The CDR3 protein is CASSFGGLNEQFF. CDR3 nucleotides: TGTGCCAGCAGCTTTGGGGGGCTCAATGAGCAGTTCTTC. Drawing the rest from reference TRBV11-3 and TRBJ2-1, the complete variable domain is EAGVVQSPRYKIIEKKQPVAFWCNPISGHNTLYWYLQNLGQGPELLIRYENEEAVDDSQLPKDRFSAERLKGVDSTLKIQPAELGDSAVYLCASSFGGLNEQFFGPGTRLTVL.